The next 14 T cell receptor beta chains were all read from a single sample in a study of blood T cell repertoires in COVID-19. Clones were sequenced by immunoSEQ multiplex PCR, and TCRdb holds only the in-frame ones, with some missing. This repertoire shows fewer than 70,000 clones, 84% found once; its top ten account for 7.5% to 9%. The sequenced material came from peripheral blood. The receptor source for this set is a man aged 45-65 years with active COVID-19.

The rearrangement uses TRBV27 and TRBJ2-1, with a tentative D call TRBD2 (6 bases). The CDR3 runs to 17 residues. Germline V CDR1 and CDR2: MNHEY, SMNVEV (reference sequence). The V end lost 4 bases, the J end lost 7 bases, and 23 bases lay between the germline ends. This CDR3 is CASSSHLAFGLLNEQFF. The DNA for the CDR3 is TGTGCCAGCAGTTCCCACCTAGCGTTCGGCTTATTGAATGAGCAGTTCTTC.

The chain recombines TRBV7-6 with TRBJ2-3; 7 nucleotides agree with TRBD1. The CDR3 runs 16 residues. Germline V gene lookup returns CDR1 SGHVS and CDR2 FNYEAQ. J was trimmed by 3 bases and V by 0 bases; bases with no gene match: 6. CDR3 sequence: CASSLARGGGTDTQYF. DNA of the CDR3: TGTGCCAGCAGCTTAGCGAGAGGGGGCGGAACAGATACGCAGTATTTT.

The chain links TRBV6-5 to TRBJ1-1, with TRBD1 identical over 8 bases. Unmatched junction bases numbered 5, after V lost 9 bases and J lost 5 bases. Germline V gene lookup returns CDR1 MNHEY and CDR2 SVGAGI. The CDR3 spans 12 residues. CDR3 sequence: CASQGAYTEAFF. The CDR3 coding sequence is TGTGCCAGTCAGGGGGCTTATACTGAAGCTTTCTTT.

This clone is medium-sized by share. This sequence joins TRBV9 and TRBJ1-2; TRBD1 matches at 7 bases. CDR3 length equals 17 residues. The germline CDR1 and CDR2 sequences are SGDLS and YYNGEE. V was clipped by 3 bases and J by 4 bases; unmatched bases: 15. CDR3 sequence reads: CASSGTGQQTRGYGYTF. Written as DNA, the CDR3 is TGTGCCAGCAGCGGTACGGGACAGCAAACAAGAGGCTATGGCTACACCTTC.

The CDR3 nucleotides read TGTGCCAGCAGTTATAGCGGGAGCCGCAATGAGCAGTTCTTC. Amino acids: CASSYSGSRNEQFF. The chain employs TRBV2 and TRBJ2-1; 9 nucleotides agree with TRBD2. Per germline, CDR1 SNHLY and CDR2 FYNNEI. V lost 5 bases to trimming and J lost 6 bases; unmatched junction nucleotides: 5. The CDR3 spans 14 residues.

The chain uses TRBV2 and TRBJ2-3, with D tentatively TRBD2 (6 bases). Trimming took off 1 base at V and 4 bases at J, with 15 bases between the two ends. The CDR3 is 16 amino acids. Germline V gene lookup returns CDR1 SNHLY and CDR2 FYNNEI. The CDR3 region is CASSEVGLPRPDTQYF. In DNA form, the CDR3 reads TGTGCCAGCAGTGAAGTGGGACTCCCTCGCCCAGATACGCAGTATTTT.

This chain joins TRBV6-4 and TRBJ1-3; D uncertain. V dropped 8 bases and J dropped 2 bases, with 10 bases sitting between them. The CDR3 consists of 13 residues. Per germline, CDR1 MRHNA and CDR2 SNTAGT. The CDR3 DNA reads TGTGCCAGCCCGGGAGGGCCTGGAAACACCATATATTTT. This translates into CASPGGPGNTIYF.

This rearrangement joins TRBV14 to TRBJ1-3; D possibly corresponds to TRBD1 (6 bases). V lost 5 bases, J lost 4 bases, and 33 bases lay in between. This CDR3 has 21 amino acids. The germline V gene has CDR1 SGHDN and CDR2 FVKESK. The CDR3 protein is CASSFTYRPGHGSLGGNTIYF. CDR3 bases: TGTGCCAGCAGCTTCACTTATCGACCGGGACACGGATCGCTAGGGGGAAACACCATATATTTT.

The V gene is TRBV19, the J gene TRBJ2-7; D gene ambiguous. CDR3 length: 11 residues. The V gene lost 5 bases and the J gene lost 6 bases, with 8 bases spanning the gap. CDR1 LNHDA and CDR2 SQIVND come from the germline V gene (reference sequence). CDR3 sequence: CASSSGSEQYF. The CDR3 coding sequence is TGTGCCAGTAGTTCGGGTAGCGAGCAGTACTTC. Full variable domain (missing parts from reference TRBV19 and TRBJ2-7): DGGITQSPKYLFRKEGQNVTLSCEQNLNHDAMYWYRQDPGQGLRLIYYSQIVNDFQKGDIAEGYSVSREKKESFPLTVTSAQKNPTAFYLCASSSGSEQYFGPGTRLTVT.

This clone was seen more than once but under ten times. The chain recombines TRBV10-3 with TRBJ2-7; 11 bases are shared with TRBD1. Germline CDR1 and CDR2: ENHRY and SYGVKD. This CDR3 is built from 14 residues. The V and J ends lost 10 bases and 5 bases, in that order; junction bases with no gene match: 10. The CDR3 loop is CATAGGQGGHEQYF. CDR3 nucleotides: TGTGCCACCGCGGGGGGACAGGGGGGACACGAGCAGTACTTC.

The V and J genes are TRBV15 and TRBJ1-2; TRBD1 matches at 7 bases. This CDR3 spans 17 amino acids. Germline lookup yields CDR1 LNHNV and CDR2 YYDKDF (reference sequence). J lost 0 bases, V lost 3 bases, and 10 bases had no gene match. The CDR3 DNA reads as TGTGCCACCAGCAGTCGGCTCGGGACAGCCTCTAACTATGGCTACACCTTC. This sequence encodes CATSSRLGTASNYGYTF.

This clone was observed a handful of times. For the CDR3, the DNA is TGTGCCAGCAGCTTAGACGGGAGTCGCACCGGGGAGCTGTTTTTT. Its translation is CASSLDGSRTGELFF. The rearrangement joins TRBV11-2 to TRBJ2-2, with D perhaps matching TRBD2 (6 bases). The germline gives CDR1 SGHAT, CDR2 FQNNGV. This CDR3 region has 15 residues. V lost 0 bases and J 4 bases, leaving 9 bases between the germline ends.

The rearrangement uses TRBV6-2 or TRBV6-3 and TRBJ2-5, with D perhaps TRBD1 (6 bases). The germline V gene encodes CDR1 MNHEY and CDR2 SVGEGT. CDR3 length: 13 residues. V lost 5 bases and J lost 5, with 12 bases in between. The CDR3, as DNA: TGTGCCAGCAGTCAACAGGGCCCCGAGACCCAGTACTTC. It specifies CASSQQGPETQYF.

The V call is TRBV10-3, the J call TRBJ1-2; a possible D gene is TRBD1 (5 bases). Trimming removed 4 bases at V and 4 bases at J, with 16 bases between. Looked up from germline, CDR1 is ENHRY and CDR2 is SYGVKD. This CDR3 has 15 residues. The CDR3 bases are TGTGCCATCAGTGGGCAGGGCGGGATCTTCTATGGCTACACCTTC. It codes for CAISGQGGIFYGYTF.